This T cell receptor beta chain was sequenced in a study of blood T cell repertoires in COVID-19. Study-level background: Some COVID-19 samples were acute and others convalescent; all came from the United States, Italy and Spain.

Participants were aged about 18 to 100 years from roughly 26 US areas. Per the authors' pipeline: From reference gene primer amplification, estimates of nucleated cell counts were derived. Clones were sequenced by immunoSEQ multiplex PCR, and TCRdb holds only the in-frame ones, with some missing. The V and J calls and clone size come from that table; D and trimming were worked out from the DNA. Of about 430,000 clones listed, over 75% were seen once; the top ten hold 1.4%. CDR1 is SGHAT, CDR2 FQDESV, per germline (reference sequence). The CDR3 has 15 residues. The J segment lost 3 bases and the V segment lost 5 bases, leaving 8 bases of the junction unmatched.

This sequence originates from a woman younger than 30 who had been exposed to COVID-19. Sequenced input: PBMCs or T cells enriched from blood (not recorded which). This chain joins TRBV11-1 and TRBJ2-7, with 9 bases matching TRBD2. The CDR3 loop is CASSLPAGGGYEQYF. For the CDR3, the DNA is TGTGCCAGCAGCCTACCGGCGGGAGGGGGCTACGAGCAGTACTTC.